This TCR beta chain came from a study of cytomegalovirus exposure and HLA in healthy donors (TCRdb year 2017). Notes on the research overall: An earlier analysis of about 530 of the donors reported approximately 300 Gb of sequence data and 100 million to 120 million unique TCR beta sequences obtained from some 200 million T cells. Rather than drawing on any new phenotypic data, the later analysis identified candidate immune exposures from TCR beta sequences and the way those sequences occurred across donors. The study aimed to test whether cataloging public T cell receptors could reveal signatures of past pathogen exposure. All discovery cohort repertoires had been generated using a single sequencing platform. Donor age, sex, ethnicity and CMV serostatus were collected together with the repertoire data. A later analysis re-analyzed previously published TCR beta repertoires from 660 or so donors and added high-resolution HLA genotyping to study TCR occurrence patterns. In a later genetic analysis, genome-wide SNP genotypes for about three fifths of the roughly 670 donors were used, and that subset was treated as a discovery cohort. Class I and class II HLA loci were covered by the typing at four-digit resolution. The number of typed donors differed by locus: roughly 629-640 for A, B, C, DRB1 and DQB1; 500 to 550 for DQA1; around 610 for DPA1; and approximately 450 for DPB1. An early release covering 500 to 750 HLA-typed donors comprised about 300 gigabases of sequencing data and some 79 million unique TCR sequences. In an earlier analysis of a few hundred of the donors, high-throughput TCR beta sequencing was used to judge whether each TCR beta V gene segment behaved as functional or pseudogenic. The study combined high-throughput TCR immunosequencing, statistical association of individual TCRs with disease status, and machine learning to predict cytomegalovirus infection status. The T cell repertoires of around 730 subjects were profiled by immunosequencing and related to cytomegalovirus serostatus. Among the roughly 400 genotyped donors, about 85% belonged to the genetic ancestry cluster associated with self-reported Caucasian donors. A few DR-DQ haplotypes were handled as single units for association and clustering because linkage in the cohort was strong. Along with the approximately 620-subject first cohort, a separate validation cohort of over a hundred different subjects was used. On average, roughly 250,000 unique TCR beta nucleotide sequences were sequenced per donor among about 400 genotyped donors of the cohort, with approximately 18% of those sequences being non-productive.

This clone has a count of ten or more. Its antigen is still unknown. No base quality information exists; no much larger clone differs at one position. The cohort consisted of more than 650 healthy bone marrow donors. At the time of sampling, every cohort member was nominally healthy, though immune exposures that went unrecorded were likely present. The donor tested CMV seropositive, placing the donor among the 250 to 350 seropositive members of the cohort. A peripheral blood sample was collected from each donor, and TCR beta sequencing was performed on peripheral blood mononuclear cells. Genomic DNA was extracted from the blood cell samples with the Qiagen DNeasy Blood Extraction Kit. The CDR3 numbers 13 residues from cysteine through phenylalanine. Kept here is only the CDR3 DNA, which spans 39 bases and is read in frame from base 1. V ends up 6 bases short and J 3 bases short, with an unmatched junction base count of 2. CDR1 and CDR2 were assigned from the germline V gene as SNHLY and FYNNEI.

Results the study describes overall, beyond this receptor: CMV serostatus was the only immune exposure information available for the cohort. According to a later analysis, most CMV-associated TCR beta chains appeared to be HLA-restricted, and the HLA associations seemed to be driven largely by CMV exposure. Across donors, most TCR sequences were observed very rarely, whereas some public TCRs were present in many individuals. A further reported finding was that TCR beta sequences accurately predicted the HLA-A and HLA-B alleles for most subjects in the first cohort. The presence/absence analyses assumed that sequencing depth was roughly uniform across donors, and that assumption may not be true. According to a later analysis, TCR association rates differed among HLA loci, with DRB1 alleles showing the most associated TCRs and HLA-C alleles showing the fewest. A cluster of highly shared sequence variants was judged likely to represent a technical artifact of the sequencing pipeline. According to a later analysis, parvovirus B19, influenza, CMV and Epstein-Barr virus appeared linked to several top co-occurrence clusters. In a later analysis, HLA-associated TCR beta chains were found to be more clonally expanded and to have lower generation probabilities than equally common non-associated chains. Because counts were too low, 15 to 20 rarely observed V segments, including chromosome 9 orphons, were left out of the earlier analysis of a few hundred of the donors. Cytomegalovirus status was reported to be diagnosed by the classifier with high specificity and sensitivity in both the original and validation cohorts. When HLA alleles, especially DR and DQ, strongly co-occurred, TCR associations were difficult to assign to individual alleles. Linkage disequilibrium might explain the correlated functional status among segregating V segments, but an unknown experimental factor could not be excluded. The study listed 164 TCR beta chains as associated with cytomegalovirus. It was suggested by the authors that the approach could potentially be generalized to other disease states and immunological phenotypes. A later genetic analysis reported fewer N-insertions in productive TCRs among donors in an Asian-associated ancestry cluster than the roughly 620-donor mean. A later analysis associated 15,000 to 20,000 TCR beta sequences with specific HLA alleles at a false discovery rate of 0.05. In a later genetic analysis, a missense DCLRE1C variant was associated with V-gene and J-gene trimming of TCR beta chains, and the association was replicated in an independent cohort. Because HLA typing was unavailable for some donors at each locus, only the typed subset was used in association tests. In an earlier analysis of 587 of the donors, most TCR beta V segments were observed in productive rearrangements about 87% or about 30% of the time, broadly matching IMGT annotations. Because the 87-base-pair reads could not distinguish some IMGT-functional V segments, including TRBV6-2 and TRBV6-3, those segments were excluded. In this cohort, only TCR beta chains were sequenced, and detectable features were limited by the absence of alpha or paired-chain data. Three of the identified cytomegalovirus-associated TCR beta chains were confirmed in vitro to be specific for cytomegalovirus antigens.

The library came from the immunoSEQ multiplex PCR assay. For the multiplex PCR, a mixture combining 60 forward primers for TCR Vbeta segments and 13 reverse primers for TCR Jbeta segments was used. The CDR3 region of rearranged TCR beta genes was amplified from genomic DNA with a multiplex PCR assay. The Illumina HiSeq System was used to sequence the amplified TCR beta libraries as 87-base-pair reads. The authors' pipeline ran thus. A later analysis counted approximately 74 million unique TCR beta chains across the 666 repertoires, and roughly 9.9 million of these chains were shared by at least two donors. A nearest-neighbor algorithm error-corrected the raw reads and collapsed the reads into unique sequences, merging closely related sequences to remove PCR and sequencing errors. To assign V, D and J gene segments, CDR3 sequences were aligned to IMGT reference sequences. Each retained sequence needed at least a six-nucleotide match to both a V gene segment and a J gene segment. A rearrangement was called productive if the CDR3 had no stop codons and remained in frame with V and J, and every other rearrangement was called non-productive. Following IMGT convention, CDR3 was defined as the stretch from the second conserved V-encoded cysteine to the conserved J-encoded phenylalanine. The earlier analysis of approximately 500 of the donors excluded sequences that lacked an unambiguous match to a single V gene segment. An earlier analysis of just under 600 of the donors called V segments functional above 56.7% productive rearrangements and segregating when the between-donor standard deviation exceeded 5%. A statistical classification framework was built for diagnosing cytomegalovirus status from the catalog of TCR beta chain sequences. A later analysis assigned V and J genes by comparing TCR nucleotide sequences with IMGT/GENE-DB human TR gene sequences. In a later analysis, CDR3 sequences and most-parsimonious VDJ recombination scenarios were assigned using the TCRdist pipeline. A later analysis defined each TCR beta chain by its CDR3 amino acid sequence plus V-gene family, and excluded reads lacking a unique V-gene family. As a way to deal with suspected cross-contamination and a sequencing artifact, a later analysis dropped roughly 600 nucleotide sequences that were highly shared and had low generation probability. In a later analysis, a clonal expansion index for each public chain was calculated from normalized within-repertoire ranks of inferred template counts. Generation probabilities in a later analysis came from a VDJ recombination model fitted to out-of-frame rearrangements, and those results were checked against IGoR. A later analysis scored TCR-TCR, TCR-HLA and TCR-CMV co-occurrence with hypergeometric tests, applying a repertoire-size bias correction to TCR pairs. In a later analysis, false discovery rates were estimated by permuting HLA or CMV assignments 20 times. In a later analysis, co-occurring TCRs were grouped with DBSCAN, and TCRdist sequence similarity was added when clustering was performed within HLA-allele-positive subsets. For co-occurrence clustering, repertoires with fewer than 30,000 or more than 120,000 public chains were excluded, along with five or six repertoires with anomalous nucleotide sharing. TCRdb limited this immuneACCESS table to in-frame rearrangements with V and J called. A share of clones is missing; checked studies link under half to unresolved V genes, and the rest is unexplained. V and J calls and clone size are copied from that table; D and trimming were computed from the DNA. In this sample the table shows about 82,000 clones, about 70% of which occur a single time. 6% to 8% of the sample goes to the ten largest clones.

Material for sequencing was PBMCs. The chain links TRBV2 with TRBJ1-5, with TRBD1 identical over 7 junction bases. The TCR originated in a woman aged 50 to 60 in good health and CMV-seropositive. The CDR3 region reads CASSQGVNQPQHF. DNA sequence: TGTGCCAGCAGCCAGGGGGTCAATCAGCCCCAGCATTTT.